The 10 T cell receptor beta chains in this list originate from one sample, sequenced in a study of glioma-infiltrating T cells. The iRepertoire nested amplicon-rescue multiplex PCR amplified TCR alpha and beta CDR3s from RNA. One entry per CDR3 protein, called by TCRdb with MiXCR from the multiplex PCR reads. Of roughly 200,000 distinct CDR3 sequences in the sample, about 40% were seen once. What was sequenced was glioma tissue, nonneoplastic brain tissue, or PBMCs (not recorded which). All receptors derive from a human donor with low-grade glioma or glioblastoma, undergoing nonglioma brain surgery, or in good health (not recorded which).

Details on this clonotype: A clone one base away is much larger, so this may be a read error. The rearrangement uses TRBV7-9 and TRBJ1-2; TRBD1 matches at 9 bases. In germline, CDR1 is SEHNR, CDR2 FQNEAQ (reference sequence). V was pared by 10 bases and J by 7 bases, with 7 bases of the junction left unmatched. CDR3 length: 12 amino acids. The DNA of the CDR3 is TGTGCCATTGGACAGGGGTTTGCTGGCTACACCTTC. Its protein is CAIGQGFAGYTF.

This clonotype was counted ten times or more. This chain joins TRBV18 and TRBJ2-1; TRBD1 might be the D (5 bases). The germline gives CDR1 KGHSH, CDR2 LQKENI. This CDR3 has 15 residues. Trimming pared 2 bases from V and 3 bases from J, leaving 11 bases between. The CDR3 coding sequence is TGTGCCAGCTCACCATTAGGGGTCAACTACAATGAGCAGTTCTTC. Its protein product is CASSPLGVNYNEQFF. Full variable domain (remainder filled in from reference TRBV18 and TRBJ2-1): NAGVMQNPRHLVRRRGQEARLRCSPMKGHSHVYWYRQLPEEGLKFMVYLQKENIIDESGMPKERFSAEFPKEGPSILRIQQVVRGDSAAYFCASSPLGVNYNEQFFGPGTRLTVL.

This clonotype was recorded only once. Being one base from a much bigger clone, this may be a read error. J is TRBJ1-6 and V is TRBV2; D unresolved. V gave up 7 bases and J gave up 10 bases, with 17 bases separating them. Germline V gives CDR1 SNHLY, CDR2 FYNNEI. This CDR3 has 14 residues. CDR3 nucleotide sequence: TGTGCCAGCATGAGGGATAATAGGAACTCACCCCTCCACTTT. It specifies CASMRDNRNSPLHF.

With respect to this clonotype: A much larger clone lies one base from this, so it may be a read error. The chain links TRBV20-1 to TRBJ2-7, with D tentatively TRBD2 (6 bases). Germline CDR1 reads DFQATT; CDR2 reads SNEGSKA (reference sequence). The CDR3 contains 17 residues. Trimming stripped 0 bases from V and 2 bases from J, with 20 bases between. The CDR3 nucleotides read TGCAGTGCTAGAGACGGGGGAAAGACGCCTCTACCCTACGAGCAGTACTTC. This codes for CSARDGGKTPLPYEQYF.

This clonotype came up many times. This CDR3 is CASGGGGTEAFF. CDR3 bases: TGTGCCAGTGGGGGAGGGGGAACTGAAGCTTTCTTT. The V and J genes are TRBV19 and TRBJ1-1, with a possible D match to TRBD1 (6 bases). V shed 8 bases and J shed 5 bases, with 12 bases lying between them. The CDR3 runs 12 residues. Germline V lookup: CDR1 LNHDA, CDR2 SQIVND (reference sequence).

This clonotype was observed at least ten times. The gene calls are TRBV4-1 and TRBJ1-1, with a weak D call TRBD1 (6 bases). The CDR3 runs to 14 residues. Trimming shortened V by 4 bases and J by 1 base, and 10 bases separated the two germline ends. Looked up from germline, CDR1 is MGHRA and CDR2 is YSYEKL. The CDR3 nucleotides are TGCGCCAGCAGCCTTGGACAGACGAACACTGAAGCTTTCTTT. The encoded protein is CASSLGQTNTEAFF.

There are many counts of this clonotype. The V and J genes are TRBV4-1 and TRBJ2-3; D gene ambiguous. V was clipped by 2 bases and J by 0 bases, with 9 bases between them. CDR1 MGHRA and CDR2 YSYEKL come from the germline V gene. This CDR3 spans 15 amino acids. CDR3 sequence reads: CASSQSSISTDTQYF. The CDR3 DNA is TGCGCCAGCAGCCAATCCTCCATTAGCACAGATACGCAGTATTTT.

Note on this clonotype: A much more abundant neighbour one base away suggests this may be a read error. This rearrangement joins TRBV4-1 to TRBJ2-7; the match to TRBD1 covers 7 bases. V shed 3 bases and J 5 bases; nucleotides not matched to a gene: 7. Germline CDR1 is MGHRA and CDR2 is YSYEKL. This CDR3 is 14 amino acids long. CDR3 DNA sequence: TGCGCCAGCAGCCATCTAGACAGGGTCCACGAGCAGTACTTC. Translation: CASSHLDRVHEQYF.

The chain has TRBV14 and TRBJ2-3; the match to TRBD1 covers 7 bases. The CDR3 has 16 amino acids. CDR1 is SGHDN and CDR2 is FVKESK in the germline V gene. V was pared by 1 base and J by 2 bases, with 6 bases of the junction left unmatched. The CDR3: CASSQARDRFTDTQYF. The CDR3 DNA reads TGTGCCAGCAGCCAAGCACGGGACAGATTCACAGATACGCAGTATTTT.

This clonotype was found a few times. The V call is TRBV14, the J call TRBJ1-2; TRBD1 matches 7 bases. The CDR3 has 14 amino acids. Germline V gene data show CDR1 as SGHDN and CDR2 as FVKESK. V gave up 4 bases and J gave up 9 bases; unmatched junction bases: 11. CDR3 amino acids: CASSLRQGDFSYTF. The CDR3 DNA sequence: TGTGCCAGCAGCCTACGACAGGGAGATTTTAGCTACACCTTC.